These 16 T cell receptor beta chains were all obtained from the same sample, sequenced in a study of T-cell reconstitution after alpha-beta-depleted transplantation in children. Library preparation (for TCRbeta) was performed with unique molecular identifiers. TCRdb fed the PCR reads into MiXCR, producing one record per CDR3 protein. This table has more than 200,000 distinct CDR3 sequences, 20% to 30% appearing once. The starting material was PBMCs, mostly from graft donor cells, obtained 360 days after TCRalphabeta/CD19-depleted stem cell transplant. Receptor source: a female patient aged 2-15 years who had a stem cell transplant for congenital amegakaryocytic thrombocytopenia, so the T cells may come from the graft donor.

This rearrangement joins TRBV27 to TRBJ2-3; 8 bases align to TRBD1. Germline CDR1 and CDR2: MNHEY and SMNVEV (reference sequence). This CDR3 is 14 amino acids long. V lost 4 bases and J lost 4; bases outside the gene matches: 4. CDR3 sequence: CASSYDRGPDTQYF. In DNA form, the CDR3 reads TGTGCCAGCAGTTATGACAGGGGTCCAGATACGCAGTATTTT.

This clonotype has ten or more counts. The rearrangement joins TRBV29-1 to TRBJ1-1, with 9 bases identical to TRBD1. Germline CDR1 reads SQVTM; CDR2 reads ANQGSEA. With V trimmed by 6 bases and J by 3 bases, 2 bases remained unmatched. This CDR3 contains 12 residues. The CDR3 loop is CSVDRGDTEAFF. The CDR3 region has the DNA TGCAGCGTAGACAGGGGGGACACTGAAGCTTTCTTT.

V is TRBV6-4 and J is TRBJ2-7; 7 positions match TRBD1. Germline loops: CDR1 MRHNA, CDR2 SNTAGT. J was trimmed by 9 bases and V by 6 bases; bases with no gene match: 5. This CDR3 has 11 residues. The CDR3 region is CASRKDRLQYF. CDR3 coding DNA: TGTGCCAGCAGAAAGGACAGGCTGCAGTACTTC.

The chain employs TRBV7-9 and TRBJ2-1, with a tentative D call TRBD2 (6 bases). The ends were cut back, 2 bases at V and 3 bases at J, with 11 bases in the middle. The V gene's germline CDR1 is SEHNR and CDR2 FQNEAQ (reference sequence). The CDR3 spans 15 residues. Here the CDR3 DNA reads TGTGCCAGCAGCTTATCGGGACTCAACTACAATGAGCAGTTCTTC. Residues: CASSLSGLNYNEQFF.

Only a few counts were recorded for this clonotype. The chain links TRBV5-1 to TRBJ1-1; tentatively, D is TRBD1 (5 bases). V was cut by 4 bases and J by 1 base, with 20 bases left in between. Looked up from germline, CDR1 is SGHRS and CDR2 is YFSETQ. This CDR3 contains 17 residues. Here the CDR3 reads CASSEARDGGWNTEAFF. The CDR3 DNA is TGCGCCAGCAGCGAGGCTCGGGACGGCGGATGGAACACTGAAGCTTTCTTT.

This clonotype was observed a handful of times. This rearrangement joins TRBV5-1 to TRBJ2-7, with 10 bases lining up with TRBD1. The CDR3 totals 16 residues. CDR1 is SGHRS and CDR2 is YFSETQ in the germline V gene. J was trimmed by 1 base and V by 1 base; bases with no gene match: 5. CDR3 loop: CASSLLRTGGSYEQYF. CDR3 DNA: TGCGCCAGCAGCTTGCTAAGGACAGGGGGATCCTACGAGCAGTACTTC. The whole variable domain, remainder taken from reference TRBV5-1 and TRBJ2-7, is KAGVTQTPRYLIKTRGQQVTLSCSPISGHRSVSWYQQTPGQGLQFLFEYFSETQRNKGNFPGRFSGRQFSNSRSEMNVSTLELGDSALYLCASSLLRTGGSYEQYFGPGTRLTVT.

This clonotype was counted only a few times. The DNA of the CDR3 is TGCAGTGCGTCTCCCGGGGGGGCAACTAATGAAAAACTGTTTTTT. Its translation is CSASPGGATNEKLFF. The chain employs TRBV20-1 and TRBJ1-4, with D maybe TRBD1 (5 bases). V was clipped by 6 bases and J by 0 bases, with 14 bases between them. The CDR3 extends over 15 amino acids. Germline CDR1 DFQATT, CDR2 SNEGSKA (reference sequence).

The V gene is TRBV10-3, the J gene TRBJ1-6; maybe TRBD1 (5 bases). CDR3 length: 14 amino acids. Trimming stripped 1 base from V and 10 bases from J, with 11 bases between. The germline gives CDR1 ENHRY, CDR2 SYGVKD. CDR3 loop: CAISEFQGTSPLHF. The CDR3 DNA reads as TGTGCCATCAGTGAGTTTCAGGGAACGTCACCCCTCCACTTT.

The chain uses TRBV19 and TRBJ1-1; D not resolved. There are 13 residues in the CDR3. The V gene's germline CDR1 is LNHDA and CDR2 SQIVND (reference sequence). Trimming cost V 3 bases and J 1 base, with 6 bases left between them. The CDR3 region is CASSMTGNTEAFF. CDR3 DNA sequence: TGTGCCAGTAGTATGACGGGGAACACTGAAGCTTTCTTT.

This clonotype was seen more than once but under ten times. The chain recombines TRBV4-1 with TRBJ1-3; no clear D. This CDR3 is 15 amino acids long. Deletions cut 1 base from V and 4 bases from J, with 11 bases between. The germline CDR1 and CDR2 sequences are MGHRA and YSYEKL. CDR3: CASSQVRGHGNTIYF. In DNA, the CDR3 is TGCGCCAGCAGCCAAGTTAGAGGGCACGGAAACACCATATATTTT.

The V and J genes are TRBV5-8 and TRBJ2-7; D ambiguous. Looked up from germline, CDR1 is SGHTS and CDR2 is YDEGEE. Trimming pared 0 bases from V and 9 bases from J, leaving 7 bases between. The CDR3 is made up of 11 amino acids. CDR3 nucleotide sequence: TGTGCCAGCAGCTTGGATCACGGGCAGTACTTC. Its translation: CASSLDHGQYF.

The rearrangement uses TRBV15 and TRBJ2-2; 8 nucleotides match TRBD1. In germline, CDR1 is LNHNV, CDR2 YYDKDF (reference sequence). The length of the CDR3 is 17 residues. V dropped 1 base and J dropped 3; count of bases not matched to a gene: 7. The CDR3 nucleotides read TGTGCCACCAGCAGAGCCCGGACAGGGAAGGACACCGGGGAGCTGTTTTTT. Residues: CATSRARTGKDTGELFF.

A remark on this clonotype: A much larger clone lies a single base off, so this may be a read error. The gene calls are TRBV24-1 and TRBJ2-1; TRBD2 is a possible D gene (6 bases). Germline loops: CDR1 KGHDR, CDR2 SFDVKD. The CDR3 runs 15 residues. CDR3 DNA sequence: TGTGCCACCAGTACCCCGGGACTGGCGTACAATGGGCAGTTCTTC. Encoded protein: CATSTPGLAYNGQFF.

The J gene is TRBJ2-7, the V gene TRBV12-3 or TRBV12-4, with D maybe TRBD2 (5 bases). The V and J ends lost 6 bases and 5 bases respectively, with 11 bases between them. The CDR3 sequence is 12 residues long. The CDR3 DNA sequence: TGTGCCAGCAGCCCTTTCGGGAACGAGCAGTACTTC. This gives the protein CASSPFGNEQYF.

This chain links TRBV7-2 with TRBJ2-5; TRBD1 might be the D (6 bases). V lost 6 bases to trimming and J lost 2 bases, with 22 bases between them. The CDR3 length is 17 residues. The germline V gene has CDR1 SGHTA and CDR2 FQGNSA. The CDR3 DNA is TGTGCCAGCAGTATCGCCAGACACAGGGATCCGCAAGAGACCCAGTACTTC. Residues: CASSIARHRDPQETQYF.

The chain is built from TRBV5-1 and TRBJ1-1, with D perhaps matching TRBD1 (6 bases). CDR1 SGHRS and CDR2 YFSETQ come from the germline V gene. V gave up 7 bases and J gave up 7 bases, with 11 bases separating them. CDR3 length equals 11 residues. CDR3 bases: TGCGCCAGCCTTCAGGGGAATGAAGCTTTCTTT. Residues: CASLQGNEAFF. The full variable domain, its missing parts supplied by reference TRBV5-1 and TRBJ1-1, is KAGVTQTPRYLIKTRGQQVTLSCSPISGHRSVSWYQQTPGQGLQFLFEYFSETQRNKGNFPGRFSGRQFSNSRSEMNVSTLELGDSALYLCASLQGNEAFFGQGTRLTVV.